The T cell receptor (beta chain) described here comes from a study of cytomegalovirus exposure and HLA in healthy donors. Points from the study as a whole: Published work reported that the classifier diagnosed cytomegalovirus status with high specificity and sensitivity. There were a few CMV-associated chains whose specificity for CMV antigens was confirmed in vitro. The study listed 150 to 200 cytomegalovirus-associated TCR beta chains.

The V segment lost 6 bases and the J segment 6 bases; nucleotides outside the gene matches: 3. The length of the CDR3 is 14 residues. Germline V gene data show CDR1 as SEHNR and CDR2 as FQNEAQ (reference sequence). The method was immunoSEQ multiplex PCR; TCRdb's version includes in-frame clones alone and lacks a portion of them. The table lists roughly 75,000 clones, approximately 86% of them singletons, with around 3% in the top ten. For this clone: Its antigen is currently unknown.

Specimen: PBMCs. The rearrangement joins TRBV7-9 to TRBJ1-6, with TRBD1 identical over 9 bases. This receptor was obtained from a man under 40 in good health and CMV-seronegative. The CDR3 coding sequence is TGTGCCAGCAGGGGGACAGGGATTAATTCACCCCTCCACTTT. Amino acid sequence: CASRGTGINSPLHF. The full variable domain, completed using reference TRBV7-9 and TRBJ1-6, is DTGVSQNPRHKITKRGQNVTFRCDPISEHNRLYWYRQTLGQGPEFLTYFQNEAQLEKSRLLSDRFSAERPKGSFSTLEIQRTEQGDSAMYLCASRGTGINSPLHFGNGTRLTVT.